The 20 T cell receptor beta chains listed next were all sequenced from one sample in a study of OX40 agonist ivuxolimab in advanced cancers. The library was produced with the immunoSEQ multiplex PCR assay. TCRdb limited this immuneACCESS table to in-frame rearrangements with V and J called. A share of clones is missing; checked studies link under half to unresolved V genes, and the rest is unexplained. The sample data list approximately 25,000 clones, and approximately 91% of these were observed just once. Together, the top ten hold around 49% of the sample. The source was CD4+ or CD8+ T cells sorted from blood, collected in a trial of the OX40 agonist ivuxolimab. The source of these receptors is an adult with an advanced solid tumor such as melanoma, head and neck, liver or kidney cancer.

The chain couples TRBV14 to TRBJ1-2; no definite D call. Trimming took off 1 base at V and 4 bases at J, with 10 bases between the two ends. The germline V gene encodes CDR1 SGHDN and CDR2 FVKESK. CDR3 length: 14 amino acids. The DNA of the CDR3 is TGTGCCAGCAGCCAAGGGACCCCTTCCTATGGCTACACCTTC. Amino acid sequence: CASSQGTPSYGYTF.

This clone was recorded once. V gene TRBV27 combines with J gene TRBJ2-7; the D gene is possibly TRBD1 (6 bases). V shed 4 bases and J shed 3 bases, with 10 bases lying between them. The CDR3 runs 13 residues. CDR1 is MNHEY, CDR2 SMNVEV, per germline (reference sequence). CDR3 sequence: CASSYRANYEQYF. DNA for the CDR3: TGTGCCAGCAGTTACAGGGCTAACTACGAGCAGTACTTC.

CDR3 coding DNA: TGTGCCAGCAGCTTATCCAACCCCATTTTGGCCAGCCGACGCAATCAGCCCCAGCATTTT. It yields the protein CASSLSNPILASRRNQPQHF. The chain recombines TRBV7-8 with TRBJ1-5; D gene uncertain. V lost 2 bases and J lost 2, with 25 bases in between. The CDR3 loop spans 20 amino acids. Germline CDR1 is SGHVS and CDR2 is FQNEAQ.

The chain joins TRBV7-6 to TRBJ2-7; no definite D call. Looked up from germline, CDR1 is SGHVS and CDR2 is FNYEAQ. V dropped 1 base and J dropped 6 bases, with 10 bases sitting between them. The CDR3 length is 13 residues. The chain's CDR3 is CASSLGLSGEQYF. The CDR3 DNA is TGTGCCAGCAGCTTAGGTTTATCGGGCGAGCAGTACTTC.

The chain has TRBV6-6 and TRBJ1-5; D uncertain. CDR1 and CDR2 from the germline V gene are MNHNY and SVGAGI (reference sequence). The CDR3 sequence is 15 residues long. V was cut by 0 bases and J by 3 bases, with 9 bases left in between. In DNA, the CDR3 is TGTGCCAGCAGTTACTCAAGCGGGTACAATCAGCCCCAGCATTTT. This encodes CASSYSSGYNQPQHF.

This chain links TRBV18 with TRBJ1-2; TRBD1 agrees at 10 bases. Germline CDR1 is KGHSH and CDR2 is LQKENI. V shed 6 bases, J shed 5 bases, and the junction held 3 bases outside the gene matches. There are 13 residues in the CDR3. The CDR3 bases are TGTGCCAGCTCCCCGGACAGGGGGTATGGCTACACCTTC. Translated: CASSPDRGYGYTF.

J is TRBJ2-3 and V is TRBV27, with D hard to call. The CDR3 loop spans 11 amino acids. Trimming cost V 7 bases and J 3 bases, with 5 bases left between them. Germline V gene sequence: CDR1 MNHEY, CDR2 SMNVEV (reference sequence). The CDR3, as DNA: TGTGCCAGCAATCAAACAGATACGCAGTATTTT. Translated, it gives CASNQTDTQYF.

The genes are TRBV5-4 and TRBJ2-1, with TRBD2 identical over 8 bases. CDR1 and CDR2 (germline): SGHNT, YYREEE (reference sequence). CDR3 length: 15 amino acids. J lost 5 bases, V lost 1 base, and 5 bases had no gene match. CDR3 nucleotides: TGTGCCAGCAGCTTGCGGGGGGGTTTGAACAATGAGCAGTTCTTC. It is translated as CASSLRGGLNNEQFF.

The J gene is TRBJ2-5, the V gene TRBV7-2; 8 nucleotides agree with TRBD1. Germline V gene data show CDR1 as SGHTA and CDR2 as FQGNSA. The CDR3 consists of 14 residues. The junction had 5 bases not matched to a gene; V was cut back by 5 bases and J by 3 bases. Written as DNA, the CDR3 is TGTGCCAGCAGCCTGGACAGGGTTAAAGAGACCCAGTACTTC. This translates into CASSLDRVKETQYF.

The CDR3 DNA reads TGCAGCGTTCGAAGCACAGATACGCAGTATTTT. It yields the protein CSVRSTDTQYF. The V call is TRBV29-1, the J call TRBJ2-3; D is unclear. Trimming removed 5 bases from V and 0 bases from J, with 3 bases in between. The germline gives CDR1 SQVTM, CDR2 ANQGSEA. CDR3 length: 11 residues.

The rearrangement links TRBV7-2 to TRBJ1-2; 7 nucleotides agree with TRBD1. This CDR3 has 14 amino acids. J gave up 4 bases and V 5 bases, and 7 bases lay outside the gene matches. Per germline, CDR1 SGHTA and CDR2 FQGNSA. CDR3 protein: CASSRPTGSYGYTF. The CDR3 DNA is TGTGCCAGCAGCCGTCCGACAGGGAGCTATGGCTACACCTTC.

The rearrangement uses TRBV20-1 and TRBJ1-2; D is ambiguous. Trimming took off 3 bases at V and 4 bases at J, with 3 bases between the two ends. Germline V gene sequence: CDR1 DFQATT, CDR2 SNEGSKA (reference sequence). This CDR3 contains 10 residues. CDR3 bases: TGCAGTGCTAGGGCCTATGGCTACACCTTC. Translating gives CSARAYGYTF.

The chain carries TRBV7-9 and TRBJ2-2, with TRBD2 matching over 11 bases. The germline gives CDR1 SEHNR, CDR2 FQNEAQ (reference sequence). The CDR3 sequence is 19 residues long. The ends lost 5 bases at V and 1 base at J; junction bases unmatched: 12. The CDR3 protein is CASSPILTSGEVNTGELFF. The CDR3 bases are TGTGCCAGCAGCCCGATCTTGACTAGCGGGGAAGTGAACACCGGGGAGCTGTTTTTT. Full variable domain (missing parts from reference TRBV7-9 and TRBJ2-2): DTGVSQNPRHKITKRGQNVTFRCDPISEHNRLYWYRQTLGQGPEFLTYFQNEAQLEKSRLLSDRFSAERPKGSFSTLEIQRTEQGDSAMYLCASSPILTSGEVNTGELFFGEGSRLTVL.

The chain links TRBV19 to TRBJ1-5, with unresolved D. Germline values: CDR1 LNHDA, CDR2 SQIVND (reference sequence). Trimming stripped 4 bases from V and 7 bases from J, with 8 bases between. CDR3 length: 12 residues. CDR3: CASSRIRQPQHF. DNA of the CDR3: TGTGCCAGTAGTAGGATCCGCCAGCCCCAGCATTTT.

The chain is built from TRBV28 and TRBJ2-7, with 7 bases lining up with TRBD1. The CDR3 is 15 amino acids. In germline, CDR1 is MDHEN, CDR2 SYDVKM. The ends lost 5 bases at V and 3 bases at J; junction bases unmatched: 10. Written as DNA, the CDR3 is TGTGCCAGCAGTAGATCCGGGACAGCTTACTACGAGCAGTACTTC. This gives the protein CASSRSGTAYYEQYF.

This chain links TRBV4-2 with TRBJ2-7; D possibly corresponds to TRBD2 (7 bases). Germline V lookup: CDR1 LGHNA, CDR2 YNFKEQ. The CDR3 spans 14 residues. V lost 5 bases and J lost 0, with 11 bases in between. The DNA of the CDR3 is TGTGCCAGCAGCTTAGGGGGGGCCTCCTACGAGCAGTACTTC. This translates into CASSLGGASYEQYF.

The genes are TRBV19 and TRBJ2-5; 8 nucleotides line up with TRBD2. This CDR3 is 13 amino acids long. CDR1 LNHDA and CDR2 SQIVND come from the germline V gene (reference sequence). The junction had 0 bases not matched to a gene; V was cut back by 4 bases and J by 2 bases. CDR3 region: CASSTGGQETQYF. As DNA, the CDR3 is TGTGCCAGTAGTACGGGGGGGCAAGAGACCCAGTACTTC. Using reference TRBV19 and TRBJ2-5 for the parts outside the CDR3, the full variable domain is DGGITQSPKYLFRKEGQNVTLSCEQNLNHDAMYWYRQDPGQGLRLIYYSQIVNDFQKGDIAEGYSVSREKKESFPLTVTSAQKNPTAFYLCASSTGGQETQYFGPGTRLLVL.

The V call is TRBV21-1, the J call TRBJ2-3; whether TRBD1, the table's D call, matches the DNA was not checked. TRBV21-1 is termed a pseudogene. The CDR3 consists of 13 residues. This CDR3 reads CASRNRGTDTQYF. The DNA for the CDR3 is TGTGCCAGCAGGAACAGGGGCACAGATACGCAGTATTTT.

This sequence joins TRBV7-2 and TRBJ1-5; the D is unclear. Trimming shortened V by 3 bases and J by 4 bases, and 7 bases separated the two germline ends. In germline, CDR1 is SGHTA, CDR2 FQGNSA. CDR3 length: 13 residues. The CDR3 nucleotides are TGTGCCAGCAGCTTTGAAAGAAATCAGCCCCAGCATTTT. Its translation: CASSFERNQPQHF.

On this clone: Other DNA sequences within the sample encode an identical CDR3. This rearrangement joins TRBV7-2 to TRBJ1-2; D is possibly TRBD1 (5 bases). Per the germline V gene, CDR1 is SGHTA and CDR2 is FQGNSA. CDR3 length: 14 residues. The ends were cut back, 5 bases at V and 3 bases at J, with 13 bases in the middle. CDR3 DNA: TGTGCCAGCAGCAGGGCGGGGGGTGACTATGGCTACACCTTC. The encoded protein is CASSRAGGDYGYTF.